Included here is one T cell receptor beta chain sequence, with context. Its specificity is unknown. Those donating, healthy Caucasian individuals from Russia, were aged roughly 6 to 95. The data are from a study of blood T cells in healthy people across ages. Broader study findings: The diversity estimates, figures obtained from one million T cells, were considered underestimates.

The CDR3 is 14 residues long. V lost 3 bases to trimming and J lost 1 base, with 10 bases between them. Germline loops: CDR1 SGHRS, CDR2 YFSETQ. A second PCR, run for about 6 to 11 cycles, used a sample-barcoded 5' primer plus a J-beta primer mix. TCRdb re-called the 5' RACE reads through MiXCR, storing one row per CDR3 protein. The repertoire holds around 1,600,000 distinct CDR3 sequences, with less than 45% as singletons. The TCR was taken from a woman between 18 and 29 years old in good health. The chain couples TRBV5-1 to TRBJ2-5; D remains unclear. Sequenced material: blood. The CDR3 loop is CASSSGRTQETQYF. Written as DNA, the CDR3 is TGCGCCAGCAGCTCAGGACGGACCCAAGAGACCCAGTACTTC.